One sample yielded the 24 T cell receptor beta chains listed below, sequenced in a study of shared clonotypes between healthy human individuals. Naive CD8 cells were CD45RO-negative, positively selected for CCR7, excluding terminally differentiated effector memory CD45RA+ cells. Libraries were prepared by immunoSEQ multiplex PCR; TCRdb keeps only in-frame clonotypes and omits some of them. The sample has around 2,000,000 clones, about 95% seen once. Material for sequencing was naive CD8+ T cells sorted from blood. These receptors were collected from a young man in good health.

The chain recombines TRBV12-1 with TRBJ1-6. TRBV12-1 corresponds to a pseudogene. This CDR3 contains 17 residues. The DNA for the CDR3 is TGTGCCAGCAGCTTTGCCAGGGAGGGGGAGGGAGATTCACCCCTCCACTTT. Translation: CASSFAREGEGDSPLHF.

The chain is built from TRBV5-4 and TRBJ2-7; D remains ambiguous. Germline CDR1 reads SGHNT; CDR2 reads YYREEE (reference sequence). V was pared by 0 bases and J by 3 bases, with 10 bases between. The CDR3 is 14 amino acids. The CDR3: CASSLEAARYEQYF. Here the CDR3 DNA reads TGTGCCAGCAGCTTGGAGGCCGCCCGCTACGAGCAGTACTTC.

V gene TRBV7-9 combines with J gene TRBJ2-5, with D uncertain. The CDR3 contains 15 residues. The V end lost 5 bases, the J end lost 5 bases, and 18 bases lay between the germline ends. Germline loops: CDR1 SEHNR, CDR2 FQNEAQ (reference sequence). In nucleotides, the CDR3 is TGTGCCAGCAGCAACCTGGCAAACCAGAACGAGACCCAGTACTTC. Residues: CASSNLANQNETQYF.

The chain's CDR3 is CASSLPHLGELFF. CDR3 DNA: TGTGCCAGCAGCTTGCCGCATTTAGGGGAGCTGTTTTTT. The chain carries TRBV5-6 and TRBJ2-2; D gene unclear. Trimming stripped 1 base from V and 8 bases from J, with 9 bases between. Germline assignment: CDR1 SGHDT and CDR2 YYEEEE. The CDR3 is 13 residues long. Full variable domain (outside the CDR3, taken from reference TRBV5-6 and TRBJ2-2): DAGVTQSPTHLIKTRGQQVTLRCSPKSGHDTVSWYQQALGQGPQFIFQYYEEEERQRGNFPDRFSGHQFPNYSSELNVNALLLGDSALYLCASSLPHLGELFFGEGSRLTVL.

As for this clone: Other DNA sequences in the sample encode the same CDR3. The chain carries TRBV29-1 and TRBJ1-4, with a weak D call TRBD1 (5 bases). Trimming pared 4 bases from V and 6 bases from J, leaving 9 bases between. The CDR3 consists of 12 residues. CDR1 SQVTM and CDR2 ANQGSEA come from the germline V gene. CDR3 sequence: CSVVGGDEKLFF. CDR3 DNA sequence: TGCAGCGTTGTGGGAGGGGATGAAAAACTGTTTTTT.

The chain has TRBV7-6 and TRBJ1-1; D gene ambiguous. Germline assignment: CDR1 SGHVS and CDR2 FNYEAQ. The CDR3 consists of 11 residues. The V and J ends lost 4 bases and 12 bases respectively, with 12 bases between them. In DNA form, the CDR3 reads TGTGCCAGCAGCTACTCCGGACGGTCTTTCTTT. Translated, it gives CASSYSGRSFF.

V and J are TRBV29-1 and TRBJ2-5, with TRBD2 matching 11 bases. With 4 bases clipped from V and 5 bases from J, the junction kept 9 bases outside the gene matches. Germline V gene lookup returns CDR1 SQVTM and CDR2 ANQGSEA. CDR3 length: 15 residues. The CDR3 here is CSVAMTSGEAETQYF. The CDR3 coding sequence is TGCAGCGTTGCCATGACTAGCGGGGAGGCGGAGACCCAGTACTTC.

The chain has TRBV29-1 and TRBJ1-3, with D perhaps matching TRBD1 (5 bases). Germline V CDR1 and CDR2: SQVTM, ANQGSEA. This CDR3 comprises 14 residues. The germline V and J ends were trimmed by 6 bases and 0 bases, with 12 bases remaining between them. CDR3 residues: CSVRGEFSGNTIYF. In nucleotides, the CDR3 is TGCAGCGTCCGAGGGGAATTCTCTGGAAACACCATATATTTT.

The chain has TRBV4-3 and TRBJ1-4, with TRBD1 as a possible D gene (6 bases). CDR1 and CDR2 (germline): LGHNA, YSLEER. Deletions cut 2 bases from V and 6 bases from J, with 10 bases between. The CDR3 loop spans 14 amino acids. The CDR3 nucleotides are TGCGCCAGCAGCCAACGGGCAGGGGATGAAAAACTGTTTTTT. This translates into CASSQRAGDEKLFF.

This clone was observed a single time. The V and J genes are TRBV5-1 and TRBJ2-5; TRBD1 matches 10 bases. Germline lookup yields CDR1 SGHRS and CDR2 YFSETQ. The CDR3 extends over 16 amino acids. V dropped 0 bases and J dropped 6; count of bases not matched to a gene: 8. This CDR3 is CASSLAPTGGEKTQYF. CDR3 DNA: TGCGCCAGCAGCTTGGCCCCGACAGGGGGCGAGAAGACCCAGTACTTC.

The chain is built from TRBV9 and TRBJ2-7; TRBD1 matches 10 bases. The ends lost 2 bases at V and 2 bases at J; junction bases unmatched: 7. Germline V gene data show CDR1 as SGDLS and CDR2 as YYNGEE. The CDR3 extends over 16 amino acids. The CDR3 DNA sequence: TGTGCCAGCAGCGTCGGTTTCGGACAGGGGGCCTACGAGCAGTACTTC. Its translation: CASSVGFGQGAYEQYF.

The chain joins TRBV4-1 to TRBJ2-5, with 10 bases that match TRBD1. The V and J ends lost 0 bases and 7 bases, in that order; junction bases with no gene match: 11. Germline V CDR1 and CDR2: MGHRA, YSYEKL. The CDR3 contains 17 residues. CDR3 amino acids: CASSQDPTGGLLGTQYF. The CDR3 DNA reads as TGCGCCAGCAGCCAAGACCCGACAGGGGGCTTGTTAGGGACCCAGTACTTC.

The CDR3 sequence is CASCVGNTQYF. CDR3 bases: TGTGCCTCCTGCGTGGGAAATACGCAGTATTTT. The chain uses TRBV27 and TRBJ2-3; unclear D gene. Germline V gene sequence: CDR1 MNHEY, CDR2 SMNVEV (reference sequence). This CDR3 is built from 11 residues. V dropped 11 bases and J dropped 7 bases, with 13 bases sitting between them.

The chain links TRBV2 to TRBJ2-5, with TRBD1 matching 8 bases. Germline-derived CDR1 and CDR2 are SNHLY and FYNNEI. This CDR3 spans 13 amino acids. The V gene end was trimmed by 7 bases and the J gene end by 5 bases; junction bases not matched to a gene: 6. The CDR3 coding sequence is TGTGCCAGCATCGGAACAGGGGGGGAGACCCAGTACTTC. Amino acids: CASIGTGGETQYF.

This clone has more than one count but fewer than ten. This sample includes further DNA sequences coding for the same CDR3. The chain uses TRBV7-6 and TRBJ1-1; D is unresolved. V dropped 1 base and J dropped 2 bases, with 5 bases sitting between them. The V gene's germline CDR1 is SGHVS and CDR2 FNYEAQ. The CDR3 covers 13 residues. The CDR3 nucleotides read TGTGCCAGCAGCTTAGACGTTAACACTGAAGCTTTCTTT. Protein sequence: CASSLDVNTEAFF.

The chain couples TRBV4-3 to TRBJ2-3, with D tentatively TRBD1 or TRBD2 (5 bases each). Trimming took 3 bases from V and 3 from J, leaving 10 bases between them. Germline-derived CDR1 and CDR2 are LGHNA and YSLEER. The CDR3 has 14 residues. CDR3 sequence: CASSQRGVTDTQYF. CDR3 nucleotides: TGCGCCAGCAGCCAGAGGGGAGTTACAGATACGCAGTATTTT.

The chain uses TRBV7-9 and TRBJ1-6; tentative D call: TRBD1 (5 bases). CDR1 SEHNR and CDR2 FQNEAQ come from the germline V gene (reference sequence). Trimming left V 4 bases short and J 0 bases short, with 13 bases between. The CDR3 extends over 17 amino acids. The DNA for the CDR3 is TGTGCCAGCAGCTCGACAGCTAACAGCTCCTATAATTCACCCCTCCACTTT. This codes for CASSSTANSSYNSPLHF.

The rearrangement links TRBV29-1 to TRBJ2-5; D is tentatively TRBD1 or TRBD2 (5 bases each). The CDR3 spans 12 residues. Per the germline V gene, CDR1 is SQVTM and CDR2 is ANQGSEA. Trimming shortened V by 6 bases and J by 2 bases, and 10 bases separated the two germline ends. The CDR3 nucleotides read TGCAGCGTGACCGGGACGCAAGAGACCCAGTACTTC. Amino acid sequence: CSVTGTQETQYF.

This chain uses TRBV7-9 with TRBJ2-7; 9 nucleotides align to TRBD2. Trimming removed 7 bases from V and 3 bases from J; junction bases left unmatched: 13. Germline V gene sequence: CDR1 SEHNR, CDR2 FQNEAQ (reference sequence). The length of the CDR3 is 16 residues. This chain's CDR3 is CASNPPNGTSLYEQYF. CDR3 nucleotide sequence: TGTGCCAGCAACCCCCCGAACGGGACTAGCCTCTACGAGCAGTACTTC.

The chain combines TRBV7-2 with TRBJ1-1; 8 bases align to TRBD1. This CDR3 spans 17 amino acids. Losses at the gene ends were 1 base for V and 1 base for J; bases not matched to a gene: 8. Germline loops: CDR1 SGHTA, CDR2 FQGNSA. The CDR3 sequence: CASSLGIGTGRNTEAFF. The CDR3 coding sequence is TGTGCCAGCAGCTTAGGCATTGGGACAGGCAGGAACACTGAAGCTTTCTTT. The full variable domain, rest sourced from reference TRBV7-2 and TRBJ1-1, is GAGVSQSPSNKVTEKGKDVELRCDPISGHTALYWYRQSLGQGLEFLIYFQGNSAPDKSGLPSDRFSAERTGGSVSTLTIQRTQQEDSAVYLCASSLGIGTGRNTEAFFGQGTRLTVV.

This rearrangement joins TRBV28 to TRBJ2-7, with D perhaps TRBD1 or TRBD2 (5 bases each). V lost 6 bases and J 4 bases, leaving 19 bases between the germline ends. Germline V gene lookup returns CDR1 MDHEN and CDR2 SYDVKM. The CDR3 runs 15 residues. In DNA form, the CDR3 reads TGTGCCAGCAGCTTACCCGGGTTGGGGGTATACGAGCAGTACTTC. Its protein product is CASSLPGLGVYEQYF. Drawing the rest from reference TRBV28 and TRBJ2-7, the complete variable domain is DVKVTQSSRYLVKRTGEKVFLECVQDMDHENMFWYRQDPGLGLRLIYFSYDVKMKEKGDIPEGYSVSREKKERFSLILESASTNQTSMYLCASSLPGLGVYEQYFGPGTRLTVT.

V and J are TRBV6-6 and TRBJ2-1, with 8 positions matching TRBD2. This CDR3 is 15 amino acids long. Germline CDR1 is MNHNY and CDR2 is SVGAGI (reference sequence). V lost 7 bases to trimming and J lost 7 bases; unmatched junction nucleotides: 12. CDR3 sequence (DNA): TGTGCCAGCACCCTATCCGGGGAGCGGGAGAATGAGCAGTTCTTC. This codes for CASTLSGERENEQFF.

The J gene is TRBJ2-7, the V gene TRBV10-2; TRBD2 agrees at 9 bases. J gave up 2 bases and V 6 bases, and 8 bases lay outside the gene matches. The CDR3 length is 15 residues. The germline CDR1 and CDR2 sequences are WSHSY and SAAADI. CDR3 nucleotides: TGCGCCAGCAGCCTTAGCGGGAGTACAACCTACGAGCAGTACTTC. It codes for CASSLSGSTTYEQYF.

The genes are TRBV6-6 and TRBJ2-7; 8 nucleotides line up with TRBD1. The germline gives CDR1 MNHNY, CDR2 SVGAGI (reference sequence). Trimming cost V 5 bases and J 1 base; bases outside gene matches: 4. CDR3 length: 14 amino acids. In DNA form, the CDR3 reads TGTGCCAGCAGTGACCGGGACAGGTCCTACGAGCAGTACTTC. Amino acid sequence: CASSDRDRSYEQYF.